Listed below are T cell receptor beta chains from one sample, sequenced in a study of T cells in Graves' hyperthyroidism and ophthalmopathy. TCRdb itself ran the multiplex PCR reads through MiXCR, one entry per CDR3 protein. This table has approximately 330,000 distinct CDR3 sequences, 15% to 20% appearing once. Sequencing was carried out using blood. These receptors were taken from a woman aged 45-65 years with Graves' hyperthyroidism. Both conserved end residues are part of each CDR3. D genes are given only for firm matches. Clone size is stated in some rows and not others, as once, few, many or a class when expanded.

clone size	D gene	J gene	V gene	CDR3 length	CDR3 protein	CDR3 DNA
NA	NA	TRBJ2-5	TRBV15	14	CATSRGGVQETQYF	TGTGCCACCAGCAGAGGCGGGGTACAAGAGACCCAGTACTTC
NA	TRBD1	TRBJ2-4	TRBV28	12	CMTGGDYNIQYF	TGCATGACAGGGGGGGACTACAACATTCAGTACTTC
NA	NA	TRBJ2-1	TRBV6-5	15	CASSYSYRENNEQFF	TGTGCCAGCAGTTACTCGTACCGGGAGAACAATGAGCAGTTCTTC
few	NA	TRBJ2-3	TRBV3-1	12	CASSLGSNTQYF	TGTGCCAGCAGCCTAGGGAGCAATACGCAGTATTTT
many	TRBD1	TRBJ1-1	TRBV28	14	CASSWGTGVPEAFF	TGTGCCAGCAGTTGGGGGACAGGGGTCCCTGAAGCTTTCTTT
few	NA	TRBJ1-1	TRBV19	15	CASSIEGVMNTEAFF	TGTGCCAGTAGTATTGAGGGGGTCATGAACACTGAAGCTTTCTTT
few	TRBD2	TRBJ2-2	TRBV11-2	18	CASSLGLAGGMRTGELFF	TGTGCCAGCAGCTTAGGGCTAGCGGGAGGAATGAGAACCGGGGAGCTGTTTTTT
NA	NA	TRBJ1-6	TRBV4-1	17	CASSQDRQMGWHSPLHF	TGCGCCAGCAGCCAAGATCGGCAGATGGGCTGGCATTCACCCCTCCACTTT
many	NA	TRBJ2-3	TRBV3-1	15	CASSRHSLSADTQYF	TGTGCCAGCAGTCGTCATAGTTTGTCGGCAGATACGCAGTATTTT
many	TRBD2	TRBJ2-5	TRBV6-1	16	CASSNQIAGGQETQYF	TGTGCCAGCAGTAACCAAATAGCGGGAGGGCAAGAGACCCAGTACTTC
many	NA	TRBJ2-5	TRBV7-9	15	CASSPPGLVSETQYF	TGTGCCAGCAGCCCCCCCGGGCTAGTCAGCGAGACCCAGTACTTC
many	TRBD2	TRBJ2-3	TRBV20-1	14	CSAIWTSGTDTQYF	TGCAGTGCTATCTGGACTAGCGGCACAGATACGCAGTATTTT
many	TRBD1	TRBJ1-5	TRBV30	16	CAWSGGDSASGQPQHF	TGTGCCTGGAGTGGTGGGGACAGCGCGTCGGGGCAGCCCCAGCATTTT
NA	NA	TRBJ2-5	TRBV5-1	15	CASSLPGGPRETQYF	TGCGCCAGCAGCCTCCCCGGGGGCCCCCGTGAGACCCAGTACTTC
few	TRBD1	TRBJ1-4	TRBV7-2	15	CASSFQGTVNEKLFF	TGTGCCAGCAGCTTTCAGGGGACAGTTAATGAAAAACTGTTTTTT
few	TRBD2	TRBJ2-1	TRBV7-9	15	CASSLLAGGNNEQFF	TGTGCCAGCAGCTTACTCGCGGGGGGGAACAATGAGCAGTTCTTC
NA	NA	TRBJ1-4	TRBV11-2	15	CASSLGPDRNEKLFF	TGTGCCAGCAGCTTAGGTCCTGACAGGAATGAAAAACTGTTTTTT
many	NA	TRBJ1-1	TRBV6-1	15	CASSPEPTIGTEAFF	TGTGCCAGCAGTCCCGAGCCCACGATCGGCACTGAAGCTTTCTTT
few	TRBD1	TRBJ2-1	TRBV5-1	15	CASSLEGQSYNEQFF	TGCGCCAGCAGCTTGGAGGGACAGTCTTACAATGAGCAGTTCTTC
NA	NA	TRBJ1-2	TRBV5-1	15	CASSLYLDEYYGYTF	TGCGCCAGCAGCTTGTATCTGGATGAGTACTATGGCTACACCTTC
NA	NA	TRBJ2-1	TRBV15	16	CATSAGFGGGHNEQFF	TGTGCCACCAGCGCCGGTTTTGGGGGGGGGCACAATGAGCAGTTCTTC
NA	NA	TRBJ2-1	TRBV5-1	15	CASSFEGGRSSEQFF	TGCGCCAGCAGCTTTGAGGGGGGGCGATCAAGTGAGCAGTTCTTC
few	NA	TRBJ1-2	TRBV28	14	CASRLTETPYGYTF	TGTGCCAGCAGACTTACAGAAACCCCCTATGGCTACACCTTC
many	NA	TRBJ2-6	TRBV3-1	17	CASSQDLGGSGANVLTF	TGTGCCAGCAGCCAAGATCTAGGAGGGTCTGGGGCCAACGTCCTGACTTTC
many	NA	TRBJ2-1	TRBV7-3	15	CASSPRGSPYNEQFF	TGTGCCAGCAGCCCACGGGGGTCGCCATACAATGAGCAGTTCTTC
many	TRBD1	TRBJ1-5	TRBV5-8	15	CASRSGGTSNQPQHF	TGTGCCAGCAGGTCAGGGGGCACGAGCAATCAGCCCCAGCATTTT
few	TRBD1	TRBJ1-1	TRBV7-9	17	CASSFITGQGFHTEAFF	TGTGCCAGCAGCTTCATTACGGGACAGGGGTTCCACACTGAAGCTTTCTTT
few	NA	TRBJ2-7	TRBV7-9	14	CASSAQGVPYEQYF	TGTGCCAGCAGCGCCCAGGGAGTACCCTACGAGCAGTACTTC
NA	NA	TRBJ1-6	TRBV2	14	CASSGQAGGSPLHF	TGTGCCAGCAGTGGGCAGGCCGGTGGTTCACCCCTCCACTTT
many	NA	TRBJ1-1	TRBV2	13	CASRIQGNTEAFF	TGTGCCAGCAGGATACAGGGAAACACTGAAGCTTTCTTT